The 15 T cell receptor beta chains below all came from one sample that was sequenced in a study of cytomegalovirus exposure and HLA in healthy donors. Profiling relied on immunoSEQ multiplex PCR, and the TCRdb table lists in-frame clones only, not all of them. The repertoire holds 120,000 to 150,000 clones, roughly nine tenths seen once, with 2.9% in the top ten. Source material: PBMCs. Receptor source: a man younger than 30 in good health and CMV-seronegative.

The V call is TRBV10-3, the J call TRBJ1-2, with 7 positions matching TRBD1. CDR1 is ENHRY and CDR2 is SYGVKD in the germline V gene. With V trimmed by 5 bases and J by 8 bases, 11 bases remained unmatched. This CDR3 spans 14 amino acids. The CDR3 protein is CAISNLGQYAGYTF. CDR3 nucleotides: TGTGCCATCAGTAACCTGGGACAGTACGCGGGCTACACCTTC.

The sample holds a few counts of this clone. The chain employs TRBV7-9 and TRBJ2-7, with a weak D call TRBD2 (5 bases). This CDR3 region has 15 residues. V lost 3 bases and J lost 0, with 12 bases in between. From germline, CDR1 is SEHNR and CDR2 FQNEAQ (reference sequence). The CDR3 nucleotides read TGTGCCAGCAGCTTGATGGACTTTAGCTCCTACGAGCAGTACTTC. Its protein product is CASSLMDFSSYEQYF.

The table lists this clone with a count of one. V is TRBV28 and J is TRBJ2-7; 10 nucleotides line up with TRBD1. V lost 8 bases to trimming and J lost 5 bases; unmatched junction nucleotides: 15. The CDR3 has 16 residues. Germline V gene sequence: CDR1 MDHEN, CDR2 SYDVKM. The CDR3 spells CASQVPGQGKKDEQYF. The CDR3 DNA follows: TGTGCCAGCCAAGTCCCGGGACAGGGGAAAAAAGACGAGCAGTACTTC.

The chain uses TRBV5-6 and TRBJ1-2; D uncertain. Germline V CDR1 and CDR2: SGHDT, YYEEEE. The CDR3 covers 13 residues. V was trimmed by 1 base and J by 8 bases, leaving 12 bases between them. CDR3 DNA sequence: TGTGCCAGCAGCTTGAACGAAGTAGAGGGCTACACCTTC. It codes for CASSLNEVEGYTF.

V is TRBV6-7 and J is TRBJ1-5; D may be TRBD1 (5 bases). TRBV6-7 is placed among ORFs of uncertain function. V lost 11 bases to trimming and J lost 3 bases, with 14 bases between them. The CDR3 has 13 amino acids. Here the CDR3 DNA reads TGTGCCCGCAACCAGGGAACCAATCAGCCCCAGCATTTT. This encodes CARNQGTNQPQHF.

The gene calls are TRBV19 and TRBJ2-1, with D tentatively TRBD1 (6 bases). This CDR3 has 12 amino acids. Trimming took off 0 bases at V and 13 bases at J, with 10 bases between the two ends. Looked up from germline, CDR1 is LNHDA and CDR2 is SQIVND (reference sequence). The CDR3 reads CASSIDRGIQFF. Written as DNA, the CDR3 is TGTGCCAGTAGTATAGATAGGGGGATCCAGTTCTTC.

The chain carries TRBV5-4 and TRBJ1-1; TRBD1 matches 8 bases. Germline trimming cut 4 bases from V and 7 bases from J; bases unmatched to any gene: 9. Germline values: CDR1 SGHNT, CDR2 YYREEE (reference sequence). The CDR3 is 14 residues long. CDR3 sequence: CASSGDRGSGEAFF. CDR3 bases: TGTGCCAGCAGCGGTGACAGGGGTTCGGGTGAAGCTTTCTTT.

This clone was seen more than once but under ten times. The chain combines TRBV10-1 with TRBJ2-7; 7 bases fit TRBD1. The germline CDR1 and CDR2 sequences are WNHNN and SYGVQD (reference sequence). With V trimmed by 0 bases and J by 4 bases, 9 bases remained unmatched. This CDR3 comprises 16 residues. CDR3 loop: CASSESVGTVLYEQYF. Written as DNA, the CDR3 is TGCGCCAGCAGTGAGTCGGTTGGGACAGTACTTTACGAGCAGTACTTC.

The chain couples TRBV19 to TRBJ2-1, with TRBD2 matching 10 bases. Germline V gene sequence: CDR1 LNHDA, CDR2 SQIVND (reference sequence). The CDR3 sequence is 16 residues long. V dropped 5 bases and J dropped 7; count of bases not matched to a gene: 11. This CDR3 reads CASSPTLWTSGNEQFF. The CDR3 DNA reads as TGTGCCAGTAGTCCTACACTTTGGACTAGCGGAAATGAGCAGTTCTTC.

The rearrangement links TRBV6-1 to TRBJ1-4; 9 nucleotides align to TRBD1. Trimming took 6 bases from V and 7 from J; bases not matched to a gene: 6. Germline-derived CDR1 and CDR2 are MNHNS and SASEGT. This CDR3 is built from 14 residues. CDR3 coding DNA: TGTGCCAGCAGCTCGGGACAGGGAGGTGAAAAACTGTTTTTT. It specifies CASSSGQGGEKLFF.

This clone occurred many times. The J gene is TRBJ2-2, the V gene TRBV9; possible D gene TRBD1, 5 bases. Trimming shortened V by 0 bases and J by 7 bases, and 16 bases separated the two germline ends. Per germline, CDR1 SGDLS and CDR2 YYNGEE. This CDR3 is built from 16 residues. DNA of the CDR3: TGTGCCAGCAGCGTAGGGCAGGGAAGGGATTTCGGGGAGCTGTTTTTT. Residues: CASSVGQGRDFGELFF.

The chain employs TRBV18 and TRBJ2-7; 8 nucleotides line up with TRBD2. V lost 6 bases to trimming and J lost 3 bases; unmatched junction nucleotides: 7. This CDR3 is 14 amino acids long. The germline V gene encodes CDR1 KGHSH and CDR2 LQKENI. The CDR3: CASSRSGMDYEQYF. CDR3 nucleotides: TGTGCCAGCTCCCGTAGCGGGATGGACTACGAGCAGTACTTC.

This clone was seen a single time. The chain employs TRBV5-6 and TRBJ2-7, with a tentative D call TRBD2 (6 bases). This CDR3 has 13 amino acids. V gave up 7 bases and J gave up 3 bases, with 14 bases separating them. Germline V gene lookup returns CDR1 SGHDT and CDR2 YYEEEE. The CDR3 nucleotides are TGTGCCAGCGGGGCCGGGACTCGCTACGAGCAGTACTTC. This gives the protein CASGAGTRYEQYF.

The table lists this clone with a count of one. The rearrangement uses TRBV2 and TRBJ1-2; 7 positions agree with TRBD1. Germline V CDR1 and CDR2: SNHLY, FYNNEI. The CDR3 totals 15 residues. The V gene end was trimmed by 2 bases and the J gene end by 8 bases; junction bases not matched to a gene: 11. The CDR3 DNA follows: TGTGCCAGCAGTGAATTAGGGCAGGGGGTCCAGGGCTACACCTTC. Its protein product is CASSELGQGVQGYTF.

This sequence joins TRBV5-1 and TRBJ2-2; D gene ambiguous. The germline gives CDR1 SGHRS, CDR2 YFSETQ. The CDR3 totals 19 residues. Trimming stripped 0 bases from V and 4 bases from J, with 22 bases between. This CDR3 reads CASSLDRKTPLVGTGELFF. CDR3 DNA: TGCGCCAGCAGCTTGGATCGCAAGACACCCTTGGTGGGCACCGGGGAGCTGTTTTTT.